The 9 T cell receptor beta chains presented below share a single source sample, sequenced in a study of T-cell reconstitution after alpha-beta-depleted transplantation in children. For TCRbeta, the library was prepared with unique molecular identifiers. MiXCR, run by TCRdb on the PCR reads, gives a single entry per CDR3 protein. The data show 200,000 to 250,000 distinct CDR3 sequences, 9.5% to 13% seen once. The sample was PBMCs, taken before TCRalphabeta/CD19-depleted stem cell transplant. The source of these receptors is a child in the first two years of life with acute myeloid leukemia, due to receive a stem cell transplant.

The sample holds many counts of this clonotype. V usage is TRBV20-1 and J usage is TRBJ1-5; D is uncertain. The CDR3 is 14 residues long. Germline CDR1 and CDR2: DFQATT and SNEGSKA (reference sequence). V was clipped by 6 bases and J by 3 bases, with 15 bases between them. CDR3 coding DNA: TGCAGTGCCCAAGAGGGAACAGACAATCAGCCCCAGCATTTT. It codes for CSAQEGTDNQPQHF.

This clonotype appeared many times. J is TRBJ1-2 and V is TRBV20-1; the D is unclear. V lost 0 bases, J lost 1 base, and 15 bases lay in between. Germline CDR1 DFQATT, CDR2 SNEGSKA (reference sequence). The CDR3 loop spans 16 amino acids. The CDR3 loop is CSARDRGARHNYGYTF. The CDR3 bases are TGCAGTGCTAGAGATCGAGGCGCCAGGCATAACTATGGCTACACCTTC.

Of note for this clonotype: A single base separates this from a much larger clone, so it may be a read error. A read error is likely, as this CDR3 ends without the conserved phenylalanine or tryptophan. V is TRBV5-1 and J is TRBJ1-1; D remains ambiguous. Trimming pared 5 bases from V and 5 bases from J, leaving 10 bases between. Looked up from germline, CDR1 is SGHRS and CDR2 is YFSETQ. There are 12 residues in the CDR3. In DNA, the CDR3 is TGCGCCAGCAGGGAGGTAAATACTGAAGCTTTCCTT. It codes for CASREVNTEAFL.

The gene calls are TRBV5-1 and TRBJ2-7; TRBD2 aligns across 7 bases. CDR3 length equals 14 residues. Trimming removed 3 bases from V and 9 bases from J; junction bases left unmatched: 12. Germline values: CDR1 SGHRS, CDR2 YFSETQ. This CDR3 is CASSSGTTPPRQYF. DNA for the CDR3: TGCGCCAGCAGCTCCGGGACTACCCCTCCAAGGCAGTACTTC.

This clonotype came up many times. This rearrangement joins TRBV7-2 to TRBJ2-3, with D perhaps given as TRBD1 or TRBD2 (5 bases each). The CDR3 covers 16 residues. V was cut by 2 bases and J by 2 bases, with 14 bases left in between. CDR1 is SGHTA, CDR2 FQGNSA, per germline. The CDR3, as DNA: TGTGCCAGCAGCTTACGAAGGGACCTTTACACAGATACGCAGTATTTT. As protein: CASSLRRDLYTDTQYF.

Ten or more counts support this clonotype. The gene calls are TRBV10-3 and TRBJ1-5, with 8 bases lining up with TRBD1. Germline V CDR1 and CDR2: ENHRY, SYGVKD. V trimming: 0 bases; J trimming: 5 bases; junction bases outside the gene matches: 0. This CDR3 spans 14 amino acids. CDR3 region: CAISESTGDQPQHF. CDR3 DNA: TGTGCCATCAGTGAGTCGACAGGGGATCAGCCCCAGCATTTT.

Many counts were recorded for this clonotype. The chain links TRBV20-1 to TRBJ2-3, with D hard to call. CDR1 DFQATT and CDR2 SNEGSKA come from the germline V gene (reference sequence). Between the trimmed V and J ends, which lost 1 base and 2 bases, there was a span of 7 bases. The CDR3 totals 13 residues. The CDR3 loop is CSARASATDTQYF. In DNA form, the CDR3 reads TGCAGTGCTAGAGCCAGCGCCACAGATACGCAGTATTTT.

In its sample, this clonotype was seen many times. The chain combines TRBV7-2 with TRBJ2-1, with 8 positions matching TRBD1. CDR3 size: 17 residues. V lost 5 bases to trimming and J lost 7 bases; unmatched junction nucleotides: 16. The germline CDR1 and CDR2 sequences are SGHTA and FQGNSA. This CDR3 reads CASSPDRGILWGNEQFF. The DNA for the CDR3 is TGTGCCAGCAGCCCTGACAGGGGAATCCTATGGGGGAATGAGCAGTTCTTC. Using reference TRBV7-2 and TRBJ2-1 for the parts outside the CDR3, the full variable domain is GAGVSQSPSNKVTEKGKDVELRCDPISGHTALYWYRQSLGQGLEFLIYFQGNSAPDKSGLPSDRFSAERTGGSVSTLTIQRTQQEDSAVYLCASSPDRGILWGNEQFFGPGTRLTVL.

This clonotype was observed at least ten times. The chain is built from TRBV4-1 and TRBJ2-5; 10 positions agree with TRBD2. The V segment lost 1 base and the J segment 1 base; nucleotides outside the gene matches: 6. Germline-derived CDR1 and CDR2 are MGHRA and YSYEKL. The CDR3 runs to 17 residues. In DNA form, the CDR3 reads TGCGCCAGCAGCCAAGTTGGACTAGCGGACTTCCAAGAGACCCAGTACTTC. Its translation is CASSQVGLADFQETQYF.